The rows below give T cell receptor beta chains drawn from one sample of a study of shared clonotypes between healthy human individuals. Assay: immunoSEQ multiplex PCR; the TCRdb copy retains only in-frame clones and omits some. This repertoire shows about 1.9 million clones, about 93% found once; its top ten account for around 1.8%. The specimen was naive CD8+ T cells from PBMCs. The receptors originated from a man between 18 and 35 years old in good health. Some clones in this sample may be carry-over from other donors' samples. Each CDR3 is given with its conserved first and last residue. The D gene is left open where the match is weak. Part of the rows lack a size; the others show once, few, many or a class for expanded clones.

abundance,j_gene,d_gene,v_gene,len,CDR3nt,CDR3aa
NA,TRBJ2-1,NA,TRBV15,15,TGTGCCACCAGCAGAGAGTCGGGAGCTGCAAATGAGCAGTTCTTC,CATSRESGAANEQFF
NA,TRBJ2-2,NA,TRBV9,12,TGTGCCAGCAGCCCCTTCCACGGGGAGCTGTTTTTT,CASSPFHGELFF
NA,TRBJ1-1,NA,TRBV5-1,14,TGCGCCAGCAGCCTATCTCCCGGGACACCTGAAGCTTTCTTT,CASSLSPGTPEAFF
NA,TRBJ1-5,TRBD1,TRBV6-5,15,TGTGCCAGCAGCACTACAGGGGGAAGCAATCAGCCCCAGCATTTT,CASSTTGGSNQPQHF
NA,TRBJ2-7,NA,TRBV10-2,15,TGCGCCAGCCGAGGGATCGTAAGCAACTCCTACGAGCAGTACTTC,CASRGIVSNSYEQYF
NA,TRBJ2-6,NA,TRBV28,16,TGTGCCAGCAGTCACCCGTGGGAGGCTGGGGCCAACGTCCTGACTTTC,CASSHPWEAGANVLTF
NA,TRBJ2-5,TRBD1,TRBV30,14,TGTGCCTGGAGTAGGACAGGGGGCGCGGAGACCCAGTACTTC,CAWSRTGGAETQYF
NA,TRBJ1-2,NA,TRBV2,19,TGTGCCAGCAGTGGAACTACGGGCGGGGGCGCCCGACCTAACTATGGCTACACCTTC,CASSGTTGGGARPNYGYTF
NA,TRBJ2-1,TRBD2,TRBV28,16,TGTGCCAGCAGTTTAAGGGCGGGGGAGCTGGCCAATGAGCAGTTCTTC,CASSLRAGELANEQFF
NA,TRBJ2-1,TRBD2,TRBV6-5,16,TGTGCCAGCAGTTACTCGACTAGCGGGCGAAACAATGAGCAGTTCTTC,CASSYSTSGRNNEQFF
NA,TRBJ1-2,TRBD1,TRBV9,16,TGTGCCAGCAGCTTACGCAGGGGACCAGGGGGCTATGGCTACACCTTC,CASSLRRGPGGYGYTF
NA,TRBJ2-1,NA,TRBV21-1,16,TGTGCCAGCACCATCTTCCTAGCGACCTCCTACAATGAGCAGTTCTTC,CASTIFLATSYNEQFF
few,TRBJ2-2,NA,TRBV7-9,15,TGTGCCAGCAGCCTCTACACCCCGAACACCGGGGAGCTGTTTTTT,CASSLYTPNTGELFF
NA,TRBJ2-7,NA,TRBV15,14,TGTGCCACCAGCAGAGGGGGAGGGGGTTACGAGCAGTACTTC,CATSRGGGGYEQYF
NA,TRBJ1-2,NA,TRBV11-2,14,TGTGCCAGCAGCTTAGACCCGGAAAACTATGGCTACACCTTC,CASSLDPENYGYTF
NA,TRBJ1-1,TRBD1,TRBV7-2,15,TGTGCCAGCAGCTTCCTACAGGGGGCGAGCACTGAAGCTTTCTTT,CASSFLQGASTEAFF
NA,TRBJ2-2,NA,TRBV27,19,TGTGCCAGCAGTACCACACACGGGCCGGGCCTCGGAGGAACCGGGGAGCTGTTTTTT,CASSTTHGPGLGGTGELFF
NA,TRBJ2-6,NA,TRBV18,17,TGTGCCAGCTCACCTACCGGGGGTTACTCTGGGGCCAACGTCCTGACTTTC,CASSPTGGYSGANVLTF
NA,TRBJ2-7,NA,TRBV27,14,TGTGCCAGCAGTTTTTCTGGCCCGAACTACGAGCAGTACTTC,CASSFSGPNYEQYF
NA,TRBJ2-7,NA,TRBV7-9,12,TGTGCCAGCAGCTTAGGTGGTCAAGAGCAGTACTTC,CASSLGGQEQYF
NA,TRBJ2-1,TRBD2,TRBV2,13,TGTGCCAGCAGTGAAGGGACTAGCGGTGAGCAGTTCTTC,CASSEGTSGEQFF
NA,TRBJ2-7,NA,TRBV6-1,17,TGTGCCAGCAGTGAAAGGAGGGGAGCGACAGGTACGGACGAGCAGTACTTC,CASSERRGATGTDEQYF
NA,TRBJ1-4,NA,TRBV28,19,TGTGCCAGCAGTTTAAGGGGATTTGTGAGGGTCCAGACTAATGAAAAACTGTTTTTT,CASSLRGFVRVQTNEKLFF
NA,TRBJ2-7,NA,TRBV7-9,14,TGTGCCAGCAGCCGACAGGTTCCCCCCTACGAGCAGTACTTC,CASSRQVPPYEQYF
NA,TRBJ1-2,NA,TRBV4-1,15,TGCGCCAGCAGCCTGGGTCGAAGTCCGGGAGGTGGCTACACCTTC,CASSLGRSPGGGYTF
once,TRBJ1-1,NA,TRBV7-9,11,TGTGCCAGCAGCTTCACAGGGGAAGCTTTCTTT,CASSFTGEAFF
NA,TRBJ2-7,NA,TRBV6-1,12,TGTGCCAGCAAGGGAATCTCCTACGAGCAGTACTTC,CASKGISYEQYF
once,TRBJ2-1,TRBD2,TRBV7-9,19,TGTGCCAGCAGCTTTGGACTAGCGGGAGGGCCGAGGGGGCGAAACGAGCAGTTCTTC,CASSFGLAGGPRGRNEQFF
NA,TRBJ2-3,TRBD2,TRBV9,17,TGTGCCAGCAGCGTATCCTTAGCGGGGGGCGGCACAGATACGCAGTATTTT,CASSVSLAGGGTDTQYF
NA,TRBJ2-3,TRBD2,TRBV4-1,15,TGCGCCAGCAGCCAGGTTGGACTAGCAGTCGATACGCAGTATTTT,CASSQVGLAVDTQYF
NA,TRBJ1-5,NA,TRBV7-8,14,TGTGCCAGCAGCTTATTACAGAGCAATCAGCCCCAGCATTTT,CASSLLQSNQPQHF
NA,TRBJ2-1,NA,TRBV7-9,19,TGTGCCAGCAGCTACCCCCCGGGCGGGGGCTCGAGCTCCTACAATGAGCAGTTCTTC,CASSYPPGGGSSSYNEQFF
NA,TRBJ2-1,TRBD2,TRBV6-1,19,TGTGCCAGCAGTGAAAAGGGGGGGTTAGCGGGAGGCTCCTACAATGAGCAGTTCTTC,CASSEKGGLAGGSYNEQFF
NA,TRBJ2-2,NA,TRBV10-3,17,TGTGCCATCAGTGAGTCTACACGGGGGACGAACACCGGGGAGCTGTTTTTT,CAISESTRGTNTGELFF
NA,TRBJ2-3,TRBD1,TRBV13,18,TGTGCCAGCAGCTCCGACGGGACAGTATCTCCCCGGACAGATACGCAGTATTTT,CASSSDGTVSPRTDTQYF
NA,TRBJ2-2,TRBD2,TRBV19,18,TGTGCCAGTTCATCCTGGATCTGGCGGGAGAAGATCACCGGGGAGCTGTTTTTT,CASSSWIWREKITGELFF
NA,TRBJ1-5,NA,TRBV10-3,13,TGTGCCATCAGTGGAGTATTGGATCAGCCCCAGCATTTT,CAISGVLDQPQHF
NA,TRBJ1-1,NA,TRBV27,13,TGTGCCAGCACCTCACGAGATAACACTGAAGCTTTCTTT,CASTSRDNTEAFF
NA,TRBJ2-7,NA,TRBV27,15,TGTGCCAGCAGACCGGGGCCAGGGATGGTCTACGAGCAGTACTTC,CASRPGPGMVYEQYF
once,TRBJ2-7,NA,TRBV7-6,13,TGTGCCAGCAGCTTCGGGGGTACCTACGAGCAGTACTTC,CASSFGGTYEQYF
NA,TRBJ1-3,NA,TRBV9,16,TGTGCCAGCAGCGTAGGTATCGGGGGGTTCGGAAACACCATATATTTT,CASSVGIGGFGNTIYF
NA,TRBJ1-5,NA,TRBV6-1,16,TGTGCCAGCAGTGCACCCCGGGCCGATAGCAATCAGCCCCAGCATTTT,CASSAPRADSNQPQHF
NA,TRBJ2-5,NA,TRBV19,16,TGTGCCAGTAGTACCCGGGGCAGGACAGCCCAAGAGACCCAGTACTTC,CASSTRGRTAQETQYF
NA,TRBJ2-5,TRBD2,TRBV5-1,15,TGCGCCAGCAGCCCGAGGGGCGGGAGGGGCGAGACCCAGTACTTC,CASSPRGGRGETQYF
NA,TRBJ1-4,TRBD1,TRBV7-7,14,TGTGCCAGCAGCCCCGGGACAGGGGCTGAAAAACTGTTTTTT,CASSPGTGAEKLFF
NA,TRBJ2-2,NA,TRBV30,13,TGTGCCTGGAGTACGAAGAACACCGGGGAGCTGTTTTTT,CAWSTKNTGELFF
NA,TRBJ2-7,TRBD1,TRBV28,16,TGTGCCAGCAGTTTATATGGCGGACAGGGGGCGGACGAGCAGTACTTC,CASSLYGGQGADEQYF
NA,TRBJ1-1,NA,TRBV27,14,TGTGCCAGCAGTTTAATTGGGGGGGCGACTGAAGCTTTCTTT,CASSLIGGATEAFF
NA,TRBJ1-1,NA,TRBV27,15,TGTGCCAGCAGTTTAGGAAGGGGCACGAACACTGAAGCTTTCTTT,CASSLGRGTNTEAFF
NA,TRBJ2-7,TRBD1,TRBV5-6,14,TGTGCCAGCAGCTTGGGACAGGGTACGCGCGAGCAGTACTTC,CASSLGQGTREQYF
once,TRBJ2-1,TRBD2,TRBV2,18,TGTGCCAGCGTCGGGAGACTAGCGGGCCTGAGCTCCTACAATGAGCAGTTCTTC,CASVGRLAGLSSYNEQFF
NA,TRBJ2-7,NA,TRBV27,12,TGTGCCAGCGGGACAATTAACTACGAGCAGTACTTC,CASGTINYEQYF
NA,TRBJ2-7,NA,TRBV6-1,10,TGTGCCAAACCGGGGGACGAGCAGTACTTC,CAKPGDEQYF
NA,TRBJ2-5,NA,TRBV2,11,TGTGCCGGAAAGGCGGGGGAGACCCAGTACTTC,CAGKAGETQYF
NA,TRBJ2-2,NA,TRBV2,15,TGTGCCAGCAGTGACAGGGGAAGATTGACCGGGGAGCTGTTTTTT,CASSDRGRLTGELFF
once,TRBJ1-5,NA,TRBV27,17,TGTGCCAGCAGTCGGAATAAAATTATACAGGGAATTCAGCCCCAGCATTTT,CASSRNKIIQGIQPQHF
once,TRBJ1-5,NA,TRBV27,13,TGTGCCAGCAGTTTAGGAAGGGAACAGCCCCAGCATTTT,CASSLGREQPQHF
once,TRBJ2-7,NA,TRBV5-4,16,TGTGCCAGCAGCTCGACCGAGGGGCAGCCCACCTACGAGCAGTACTTC,CASSSTEGQPTYEQYF
NA,TRBJ1-2,TRBD1,TRBV15,16,TGTGCCACCAGCAGAGATGGAGGGGGACAGGGGATTGGCTACACCTTC,CATSRDGGGQGIGYTF
NA,TRBJ2-7,TRBD1,TRBV20-1,10,TGCAGTGCCAGGGGGTACGAGCAGTACTTC,CSARGYEQYF